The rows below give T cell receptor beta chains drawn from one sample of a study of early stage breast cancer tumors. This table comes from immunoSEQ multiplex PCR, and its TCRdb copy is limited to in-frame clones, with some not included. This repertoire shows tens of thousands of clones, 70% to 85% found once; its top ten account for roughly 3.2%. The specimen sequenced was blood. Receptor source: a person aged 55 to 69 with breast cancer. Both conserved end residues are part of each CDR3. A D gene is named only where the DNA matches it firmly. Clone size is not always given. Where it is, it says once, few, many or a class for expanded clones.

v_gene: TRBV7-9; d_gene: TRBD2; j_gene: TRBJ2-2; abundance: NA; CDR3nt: TGTGCCAGCAGGCAGTTCGGGGGGACGAACACCGGGGAGCTGTTTTTT; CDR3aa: CASRQFGGTNTGELFF
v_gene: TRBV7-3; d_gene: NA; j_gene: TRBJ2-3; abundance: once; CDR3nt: TGTGCCAGCAGCCGAAGCACAGATACGCAGTATTTT; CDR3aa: CASSRSTDTQYF
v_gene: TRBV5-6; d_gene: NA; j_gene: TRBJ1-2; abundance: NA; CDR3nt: TGTGCCAGCAGCTTGGGGACGGCTGGCTACACCTTC; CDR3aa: CASSLGTAGYTF
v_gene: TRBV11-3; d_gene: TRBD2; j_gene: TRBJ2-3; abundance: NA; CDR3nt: TGTGCCAGCAGCTTAGATTGGCCTAGCGGGGAGTCAAGCACAGATACGCAGTATTTT; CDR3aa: CASSLDWPSGESSTDTQYF
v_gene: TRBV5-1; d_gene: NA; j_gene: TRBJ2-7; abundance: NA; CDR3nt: TGCGCCAGCTGCGAGGACAGTGCCTACGGCGAGCAGTACTTC; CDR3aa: CASCEDSAYGEQYF
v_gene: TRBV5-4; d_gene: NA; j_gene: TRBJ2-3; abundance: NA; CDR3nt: TGTGCCAGCAGCTCAGGGGGGGGGACCACAGATACGCAGTATTTT; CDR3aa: CASSSGGGTTDTQYF
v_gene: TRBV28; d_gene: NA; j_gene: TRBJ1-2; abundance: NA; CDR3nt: TGTGCCAGCACTGAACAGGCAACCTATGGCTACACCTTC; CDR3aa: CASTEQATYGYTF
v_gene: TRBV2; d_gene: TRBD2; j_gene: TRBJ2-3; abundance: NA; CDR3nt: TGTGCCAGCAGGGGACTAGCGGGGGGGCCCGTTACAGATACGCAGTATTTT; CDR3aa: CASRGLAGGPVTDTQYF
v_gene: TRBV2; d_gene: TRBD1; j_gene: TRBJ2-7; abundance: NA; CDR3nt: TGTGCCGGTGGGACAGGAGGGAACTACGAGCAGTACTTC; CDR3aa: CAGGTGGNYEQYF
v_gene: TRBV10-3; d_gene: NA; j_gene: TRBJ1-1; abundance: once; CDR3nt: TGTGCCATCAGTGAGTCGAGGGATACTGAAGCTTTCTTT; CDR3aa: CAISESRDTEAFF
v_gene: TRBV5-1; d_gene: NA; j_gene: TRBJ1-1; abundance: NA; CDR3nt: TGCGCCAGCAGCTTAAGGCAGGGAGCGAACACTGAAGCTTTCTTT; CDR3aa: CASSLRQGANTEAFF
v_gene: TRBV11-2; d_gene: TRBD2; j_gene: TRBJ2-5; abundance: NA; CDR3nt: TGTGCCAGCAGCTTGGGACTACAAGAGACCCAGTACTTC; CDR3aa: CASSLGLQETQYF
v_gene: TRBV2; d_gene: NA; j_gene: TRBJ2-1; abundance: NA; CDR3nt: TGTGCCAGGGGGGGGGCCGCCCCTTACAATGAGCAGTTCTTC; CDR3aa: CARGGAAPYNEQFF
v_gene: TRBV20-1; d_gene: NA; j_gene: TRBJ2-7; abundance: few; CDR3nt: TGCAGTGCTGACAAAACCTACGAGCAGTACTTC; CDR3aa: CSADKTYEQYF
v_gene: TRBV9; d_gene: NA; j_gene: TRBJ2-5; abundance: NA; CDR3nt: TGTGCCAGCAGCGTAACAAGCTCGGAGACCCAGTACTTC; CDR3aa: CASSVTSSETQYF
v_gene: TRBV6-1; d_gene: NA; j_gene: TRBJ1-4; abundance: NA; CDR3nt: TGTGCCAGCAGTGTAGGGCAGGCTAATGAAAAACTGTTTTTT; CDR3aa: CASSVGQANEKLFF
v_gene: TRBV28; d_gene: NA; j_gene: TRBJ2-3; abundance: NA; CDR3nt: TGTGCCAGCAGACCTGGGGGATTCATTGGTCGCACAGATACGCAGTATTTT; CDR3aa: CASRPGGFIGRTDTQYF
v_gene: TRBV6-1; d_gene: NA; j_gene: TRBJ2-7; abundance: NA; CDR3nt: TGTGCCAGCGGTTCGCGGCTGAGCTCCTACGAGCAGTACTTC; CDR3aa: CASGSRLSSYEQYF
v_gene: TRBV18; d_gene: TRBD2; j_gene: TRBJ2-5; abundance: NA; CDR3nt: TGTGCCAGCTCACCACCGGACGGGGGGGCGCGGGAGACCCAGTACTTC; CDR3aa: CASSPPDGGARETQYF
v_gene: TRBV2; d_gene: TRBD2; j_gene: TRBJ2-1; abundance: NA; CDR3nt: TGTGCCAGCAGCCTCACGCTAGCGGACATCTACAATGAGCAGTTCTTC; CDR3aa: CASSLTLADIYNEQFF
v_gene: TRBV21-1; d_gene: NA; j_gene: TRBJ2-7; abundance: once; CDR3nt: TGTGCCAGCAGCAAATTAGAGGCGGGAGCCCGAAGAGAGCAGTACTTC; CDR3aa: CASSKLEAGARREQYF
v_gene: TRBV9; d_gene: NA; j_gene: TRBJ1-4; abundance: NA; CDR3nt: TGTGCCAGCAGCCCGGACGGGACTCCTAATGAAAAACTGTTTTTT; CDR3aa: CASSPDGTPNEKLFF
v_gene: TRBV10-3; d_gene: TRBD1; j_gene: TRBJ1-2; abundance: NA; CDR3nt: TGTGCCATCAGGGCGGACAGGGAAGGCGGCTACACCTTC; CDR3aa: CAIRADREGGYTF
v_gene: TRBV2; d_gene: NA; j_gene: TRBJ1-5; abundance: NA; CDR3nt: TGTGCCAGCAGTGCACAGAGAGCGAGCAATCAGCCCCAGCATTTT; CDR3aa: CASSAQRASNQPQHF
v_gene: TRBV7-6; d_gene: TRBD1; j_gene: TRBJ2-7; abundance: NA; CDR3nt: TGTGCCAGCAGCCCAAGACAGGGCGGCTACGAGCAGTACTTC; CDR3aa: CASSPRQGGYEQYF
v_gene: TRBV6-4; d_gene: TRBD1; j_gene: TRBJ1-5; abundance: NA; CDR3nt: TGTGCCAGCACCCGGGGACAGGGGAAAAGGAGCAATCAGCCCCAGCATTTT; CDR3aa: CASTRGQGKRSNQPQHF
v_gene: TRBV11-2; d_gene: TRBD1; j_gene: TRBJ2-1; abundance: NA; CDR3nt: TGTGCCAGCAGGGGACAGGGTCCCCACAATGAGCAGTTCTTC; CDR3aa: CASRGQGPHNEQFF
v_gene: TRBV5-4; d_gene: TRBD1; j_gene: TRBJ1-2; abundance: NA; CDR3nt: TGTGCCAGCAGCCTACAGGGGGGGTCTCACTATGGCTACACCTTC; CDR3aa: CASSLQGGSHYGYTF
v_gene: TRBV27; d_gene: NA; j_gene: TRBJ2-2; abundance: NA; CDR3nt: TGTGCCAGCAGTCCCCTTCCTAGCGCTAGGGGGGAGCTGTTTTTT; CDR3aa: CASSPLPSARGELFF
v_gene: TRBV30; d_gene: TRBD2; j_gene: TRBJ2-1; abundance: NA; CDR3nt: TGTGCCTGGAGCCGCATCAGCGGGAGGGCCGATGAGCAGTTCTTC; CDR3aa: CAWSRISGRADEQFF
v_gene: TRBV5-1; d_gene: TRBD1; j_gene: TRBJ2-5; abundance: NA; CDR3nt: TGCGCCAGCAGCTTGGCAGGGACAGCAGAGACCCAGTACTTC; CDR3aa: CASSLAGTAETQYF
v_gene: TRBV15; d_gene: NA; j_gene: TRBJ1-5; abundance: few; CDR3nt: TGTGCCACCAGCCTCCGCACTCACCAGCCCCAGCATTTT; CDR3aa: CATSLRTHQPQHF
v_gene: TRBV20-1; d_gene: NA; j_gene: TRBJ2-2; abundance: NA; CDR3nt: TGCAGTGCTCTGGAGCCCGGGGAGCTGTTTTTT; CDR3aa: CSALEPGELFF
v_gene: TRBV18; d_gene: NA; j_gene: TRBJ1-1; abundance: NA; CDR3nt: TGTGCCAGCTCACCGACGCGAACTGAAGCTTTCTTT; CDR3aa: CASSPTRTEAFF
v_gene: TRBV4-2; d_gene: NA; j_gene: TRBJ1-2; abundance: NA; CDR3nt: TGTGCCAGCAGCCAAGTCGGGCAGAACTATGGCTACACCTTC; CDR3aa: CASSQVGQNYGYTF
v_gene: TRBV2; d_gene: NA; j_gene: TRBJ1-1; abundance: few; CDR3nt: TGTGCCAGCAGTACACGGACCCACACTGAAGCTTTCTTT; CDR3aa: CASSTRTHTEAFF
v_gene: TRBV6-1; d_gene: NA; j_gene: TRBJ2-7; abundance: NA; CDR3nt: TGTGCCAGCAGTGAAGCCTACGAGCAGTACTTC; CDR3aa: CASSEAYEQYF
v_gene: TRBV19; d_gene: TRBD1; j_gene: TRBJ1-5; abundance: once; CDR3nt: TGTGCCAGTAGTGCCTCCGGGACAGGGGCGGGTCAGCCCCAGCATTTT; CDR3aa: CASSASGTGAGQPQHF
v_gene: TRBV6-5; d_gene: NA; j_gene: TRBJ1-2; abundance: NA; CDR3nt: TGTGCCAGCGGCCTCTCGGGGGAGCACTATGGCTACACCTTC; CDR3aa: CASGLSGEHYGYTF
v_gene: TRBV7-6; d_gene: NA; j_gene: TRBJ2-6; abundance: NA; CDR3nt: TGTGCCAGCAGCTTACGGCAGGGGCGCTCTGGGGCCAACGTCCTGACTTTC; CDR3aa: CASSLRQGRSGANVLTF
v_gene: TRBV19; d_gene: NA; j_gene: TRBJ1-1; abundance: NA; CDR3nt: TGTGCCAGTAGTATAGTTATGTGGGACACTGAAGCTTTCTTT; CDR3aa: CASSIVMWDTEAFF
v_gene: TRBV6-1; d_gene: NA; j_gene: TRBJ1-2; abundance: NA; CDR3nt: TGTGCCAGCAGTGAACGGGGGCCGTATGGCTACACCTTC; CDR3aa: CASSERGPYGYTF
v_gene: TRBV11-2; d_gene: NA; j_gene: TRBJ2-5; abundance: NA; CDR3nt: TGTGCCAGCAGCTTAGACGTTCAAGAGACCCAGTACTTC; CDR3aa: CASSLDVQETQYF
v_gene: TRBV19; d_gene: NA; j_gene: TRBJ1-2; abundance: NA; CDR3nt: TGTGCCAGTACCGACAGGCCGCCTAACTATGGCTACACCTTC; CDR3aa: CASTDRPPNYGYTF
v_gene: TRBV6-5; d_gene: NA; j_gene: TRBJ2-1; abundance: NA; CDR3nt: TGTGCCAGCTACTTGACTTATGGGAATGAGCAGTTCTTC; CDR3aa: CASYLTYGNEQFF
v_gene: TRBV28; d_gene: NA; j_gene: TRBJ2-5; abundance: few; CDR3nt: TGTGCCAGCGGGAGAGAGACCCAGTACTTC; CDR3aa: CASGRETQYF
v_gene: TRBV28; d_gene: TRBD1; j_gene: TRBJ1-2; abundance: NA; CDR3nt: TGTGCCAGCAGTTGGACAGGGCGGGGCTACACCTTC; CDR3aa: CASSWTGRGYTF
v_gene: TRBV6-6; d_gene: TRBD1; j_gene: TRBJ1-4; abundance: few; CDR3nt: TGTGCCAGCAGTTACACAGGGGGGGAAAAACTGTTTTTT; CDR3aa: CASSYTGGEKLFF
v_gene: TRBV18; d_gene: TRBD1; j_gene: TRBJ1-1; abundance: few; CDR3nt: TGTGCCAGCTCACCAAGGACAGGGTTGGCTGAAGCTTTCTTT; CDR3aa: CASSPRTGLAEAFF
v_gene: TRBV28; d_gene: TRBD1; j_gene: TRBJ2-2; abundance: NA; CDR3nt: TGTGCCAGCAGGAGGACAGGGAGTGGCACCGGGGAGCTGTTTTTT; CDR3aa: CASRRTGSGTGELFF
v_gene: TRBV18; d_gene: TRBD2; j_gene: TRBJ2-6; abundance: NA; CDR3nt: TGTGCCAGCTCACCACAGGTTAGCGGGAGATCGGGGGCCAACGTCCTGACTTTC; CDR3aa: CASSPQVSGRSGANVLTF
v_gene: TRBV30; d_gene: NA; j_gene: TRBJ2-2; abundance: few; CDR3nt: TGTGCCTGGACAGCGAACACCGGGGAGCTGTTTTTT; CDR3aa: CAWTANTGELFF
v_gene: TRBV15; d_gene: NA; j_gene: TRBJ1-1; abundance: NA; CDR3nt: TGTGCCACCAGCAGAGCTAACCGAGTGAACACTGAAGCTTTCTTT; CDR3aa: CATSRANRVNTEAFF
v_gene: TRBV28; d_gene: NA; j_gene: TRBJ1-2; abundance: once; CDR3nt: TGTGCCAGCAGCCCCCGGTTGGACTATGGCTACACCTTC; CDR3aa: CASSPRLDYGYTF
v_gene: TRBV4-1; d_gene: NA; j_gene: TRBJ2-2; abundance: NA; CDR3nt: TGCGCCAGCAGCCACCCCGGGATCAACACCGGGGAGCTGTTTTTT; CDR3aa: CASSHPGINTGELFF
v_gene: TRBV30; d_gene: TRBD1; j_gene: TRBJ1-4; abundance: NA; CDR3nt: TGTGCCTGGAAACCGAAACCGGGACAGAGGAATGAAAAACTGTTTTTT; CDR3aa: CAWKPKPGQRNEKLFF
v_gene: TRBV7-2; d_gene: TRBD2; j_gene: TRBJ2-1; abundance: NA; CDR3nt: TGTGCCAGCAGCTTAGCCCACCTGGGACTAGCGGGGGACAATGAGCAGTTCTTC; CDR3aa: CASSLAHLGLAGDNEQFF
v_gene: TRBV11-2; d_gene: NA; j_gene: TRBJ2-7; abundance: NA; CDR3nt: TGTGCCAGCAGCTTAGGCGCAGTCTACGAGCAGTACTTC; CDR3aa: CASSLGAVYEQYF
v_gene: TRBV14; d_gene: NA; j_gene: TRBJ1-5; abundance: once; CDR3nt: TGTGCCAGCAGCCAAGGGACGGCCCAGCCCCAGCATTTT; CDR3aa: CASSQGTAQPQHF
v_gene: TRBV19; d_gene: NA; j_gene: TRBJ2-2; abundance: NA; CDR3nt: TGTGCCACCGGCGGCAGAGGGGCGAACACCGGGGAGCTGTTTTTT; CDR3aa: CATGGRGANTGELFF